A selection of T cell receptor beta chains follows, all from one sample in a study of blood T cell repertoires in COVID-19. TCRdb's table, derived via immunoSEQ multiplex PCR, lists solely in-frame clones and lacks some. The sample has about 170,000 clones, roughly 88% seen once. The material sequenced was peripheral blood. The receptors shown here come from a man in his late teens or twenties with COVID-19, enrolled during active disease. The CDR3 runs from the conserved cysteine through the conserved F or W. A D gene is named only where the DNA matches it firmly. Some rows mark clone size as missing; the rest say once, few, many or name a class of expanded clone.

abundance,v_gene,j_gene,d_gene,len,CDR3aa,CDR3nt
.,TRBV9,TRBJ1-3,TRBD1,16,CASSVALTGKRNTIYF,TGTGCCAGCAGCGTAGCTTTGACAGGGAAGCGAAACACCATATATTTT
.,TRBV18,TRBJ1-4,TRBD1,16,CASSPSGTVANEKLFF,TGTGCCAGCTCACCATCCGGGACAGTTGCTAATGAAAAACTGTTTTTT
.,TRBV6-5,TRBJ1-4,TRBD1,14,CASGIDRGLGKLLF,TGTGCCAGCGGGATAGACAGGGGGCTAGGAAAACTGCTTTTT
once,TRBV14,TRBJ1-1,.,16,CASSQDLGAVDTEAFF,TGTGCCAGCAGCCAAGATCTGGGGGCCGTGGACACTGAAGCTTTCTTT
.,TRBV6-5,TRBJ1-2,.,13,CASSTLRGYGYTF,TGTGCCAGCAGTACCCTCCGGGGGTATGGCTACACCTTC
few,TRBV6-5,TRBJ1-1,.,14,CASSSQGTYTEAFF,TGTGCCAGCAGCTCCCAGGGGACCTACACTGAAGCTTTCTTT
once,TRBV15,TRBJ1-5,TRBD1,17,CATSSQRGDRGPQPQHF,TGTGCCACCAGCAGCCAACGGGGGGACAGGGGGCCTCAGCCCCAGCATTTT
.,TRBV5-1,TRBJ2-7,.,15,CASSLEGGSFGGQYF,TGCGCCAGCAGCTTGGAGGGAGGTTCGTTCGGGGGGCAGTACTTC
.,TRBV4-2,TRBJ2-7,TRBD1,15,CASSQPGQGAYTRAF,TGTGCCAGCAGCCAACCCGGACAGGGGGCCTATACCCGGGCCTTC
.,TRBV30,TRBJ1-1,.,14,CAWNPPQGNTEAFF,TGTGCCTGGAATCCCCCACAGGGCAACACTGAAGCTTTCTTT
.,TRBV18,TRBJ2-7,.,15,CASSPGPRGKHEQYF,TGTGCCAGCTCACCAGGGCCCAGGGGTAAACACGAGCAGTACTTC
.,TRBV19,TRBJ2-7,TRBD2,15,CASSGGREGRYEQYF,TGTGCCAGCTCCGGAGGGCGGGAGGGCCGGTACGAGCAGTACTTC
.,TRBV11-2,TRBJ1-5,TRBD1,13,CASSSGTGRPQHF,TGTGCCAGCAGCTCCGGGACAGGTAGGCCCCAGCATTTT
.,TRBV4-3,TRBJ1-2,.,14,CASSRRLPRDGYTF,TGCGCCAGCAGCCGCCGACTCCCGAGGGATGGCTACACCTTC
.,TRBV7-2,TRBJ1-2,.,14,CASSLARTDYGYTF,TGTGCCAGCAGCCTCGCACGGACTGATTATGGCTACACCTTC
few,TRBV18,TRBJ2-7,TRBD1,16,CASSLGSGQGIYEQYF,TGTGCCAGCTCATTGGGGTCGGGACAGGGAATTTACGAGCAGTACTTC